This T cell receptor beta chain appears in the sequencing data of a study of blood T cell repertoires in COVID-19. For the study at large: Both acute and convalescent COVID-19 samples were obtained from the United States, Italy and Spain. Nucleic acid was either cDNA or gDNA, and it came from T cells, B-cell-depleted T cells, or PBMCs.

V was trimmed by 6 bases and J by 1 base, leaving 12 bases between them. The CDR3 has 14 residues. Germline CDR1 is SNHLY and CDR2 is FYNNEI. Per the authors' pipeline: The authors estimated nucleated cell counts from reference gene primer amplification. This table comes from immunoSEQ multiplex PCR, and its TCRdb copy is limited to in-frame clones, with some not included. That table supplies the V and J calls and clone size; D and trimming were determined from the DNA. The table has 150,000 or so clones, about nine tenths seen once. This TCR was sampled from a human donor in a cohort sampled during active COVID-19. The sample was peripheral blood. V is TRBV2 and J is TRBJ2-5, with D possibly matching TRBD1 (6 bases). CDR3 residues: CASSAGQIQETQYF. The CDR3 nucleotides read TGTGCCAGCAGCGCCGGACAGATCCAAGAGACCCAGTACTTC.